This T cell receptor (beta chain) was sequenced for a study of blood T cell repertoires in COVID-19. Study-level background: The study drew acute and convalescent COVID-19 samples from the United States, Italy and Spain. PBMCs, B-cell-depleted T cells, or T cells provided the cDNA or gDNA that made up the material.

In the authors' workflow: Reference gene primers were amplified, and this amplification served to estimate nucleated cell counts. The method was immunoSEQ multiplex PCR; TCRdb's version includes in-frame clones alone and lacks a portion of them. That table gives V, J and clone size, and the DNA gave D and trimming. The sample holds about 80,000 clones, 76% seen once. Germline values: CDR1 MNHEY, CDR2 SVGAGI. The ends were cut back, 6 bases at V and 4 bases at J, with 13 bases in the middle. The CDR3 totals 13 residues. The rearrangement links TRBV6-5 to TRBJ2-7; D gene ambiguous. The sequence was obtained from a man in his 70s with active or convalescent COVID-19. The sample consisted of peripheral blood. CDR3 nucleotides: TGTGCCAGCAGCCCCGGTCGGTTGTACGAGCAGTACTTC. Protein sequence: CASSPGRLYEQYF.